This TCR beta chain comes out of a study of CXCR3-negative and CXCR3-positive naive CD8 T cells. General observations from the study: Sequencing showed both naive subsets with comparably high diversity, and memory CD8+ cells much lower. CXCR3 expression dropped partially after cryopreservation, and most assays relied on fresh PBMCs. Because surface CD5 did not distinguish the naive subsets, TCR strength was inferred from TRB CDR3 properties. With respect to TRBV-TRBJ usage, naive CXCR3-negative and CXCR3-positive cells were similar; memory differed.

Details on this clonotype: Its specificity is unknown.

Germline assignment: CDR1 DFQATT and CDR2 SNEGSKA (reference sequence). The CDR3 sequence is 16 residues long. Carrying UMI labels, the TRB cDNA libraries were prepared through 5' RACE. With the 5' RACE reads reprocessed, TCRdb shows one record per CDR3 protein and no DNA. The sample totals about 40,000 distinct CDR3 sequences. This rearrangement joins TRBV20-1 to TRBJ2-7; TCRdb proposes TRBD2, but this gene call is untestable without DNA. The sequence was collected from a human donor in good health. Some clones in this sample may be carry-over from other donors' samples. The material sequenced was memory CD8+ T cells from blood. The CDR3 loop reads CSAPLGGGSGVYEQYF.